One and the same sample provided the 22 T cell receptor beta chains below, sequenced in a study of cytomegalovirus exposure and HLA in healthy donors. Primers: 60 Vbeta forward and 13 Jbeta reverse. Sequencing was performed with immunoSEQ multiplex PCR; in TCRdb, only in-frame clones are kept and a portion is missing. The table for this sample gives 95,000 to 150,000 clones. What was sequenced was PBMCs. The receptors derive from a man younger than 30 in good health and CMV-seronegative.

The rearrangement uses TRBV6-5 and TRBJ1-2; D gene uncertain. The V end lost 4 bases, the J end lost 5 bases, and 11 bases lay between the germline ends. This CDR3 spans 13 amino acids. Germline V CDR1 and CDR2: MNHEY, SVGAGI. In DNA form, the CDR3 reads TGTGCCAGCAGTTCCCCCCCCGTTTATGGCTACACCTTC. Amino acids: CASSSPPVYGYTF.

V usage is TRBV5-6 and J usage is TRBJ1-5; tentative D call: TRBD1 (5 bases). This CDR3 has 14 amino acids. The germline V and J ends were trimmed by 4 bases and 4 bases, with 12 bases remaining between them. Germline V gives CDR1 SGHDT, CDR2 YYEEEE. Here the CDR3 reads CASSPSRVNQPQHF. The CDR3 bases are TGTGCCAGCAGCCCATCCAGGGTAAATCAGCCCCAGCATTTT.

The CDR3 DNA sequence: TGTGCCAGTAGTATAGCTCCCCTAACCGGGGAGCTGTTTTTT. Its protein product is CASSIAPLTGELFF. This sequence joins TRBV19 and TRBJ2-2, with unresolved D. V lost 1 base to trimming and J lost 5 bases, with 8 bases between them. The CDR3 is 14 amino acids. Germline V lookup: CDR1 LNHDA, CDR2 SQIVND (reference sequence).

The rearrangement uses TRBV29-1 and TRBJ2-3, with 9 nucleotides matching TRBD2. This CDR3 contains 14 residues. With V trimmed by 4 bases and J by 2 bases, 4 bases remained unmatched. The germline gives CDR1 SQVTM, CDR2 ANQGSEA. The CDR3 here is CSVGASGVTDTQYF. In DNA form, the CDR3 reads TGCAGCGTTGGGGCTAGCGGGGTCACAGATACGCAGTATTTT.

The chain carries TRBV9 and TRBJ1-3; D uncertain. From germline, CDR1 is SGDLS and CDR2 YYNGEE. Trimming shortened V by 5 bases and J by 4 bases, and 10 bases separated the two germline ends. There are 13 residues in the CDR3. This CDR3 reads CASRGSFGNTIYF. CDR3 DNA sequence: TGTGCCAGCAGGGGCTCTTTCGGAAACACCATATATTTT.

This rearrangement joins TRBV9 to TRBJ1-2; a possible D gene is TRBD1 (6 bases). The ends were cut back, 0 bases at V and 4 bases at J, with 10 bases in the middle. The CDR3 loop spans 14 amino acids. In germline, CDR1 is SGDLS, CDR2 YYNGEE. The DNA of the CDR3 is TGTGCCAGCAGCGTAGGCGGCAGGGGCTATGGCTACACCTTC. Protein: CASSVGGRGYGYTF.

This rearrangement joins TRBV7-2 to TRBJ1-5; D perhaps matches TRBD1 (6 bases). Deletions cut 4 bases from V and 4 bases from J, with 17 bases between. This CDR3 contains 16 residues. The germline CDR1 and CDR2 sequences are SGHTA and FQGNSA. The CDR3 DNA reads as TGTGCCAGCAGCTCACCAGACAGGAGCCCAAATCAGCCCCAGCATTTT. Translated, it gives CASSSPDRSPNQPQHF. Variable domain in full (rest from reference TRBV7-2 and TRBJ1-5): GAGVSQSPSNKVTEKGKDVELRCDPISGHTALYWYRQSLGQGLEFLIYFQGNSAPDKSGLPSDRFSAERTGGSVSTLTIQRTQQEDSAVYLCASSSPDRSPNQPQHFGDGTRLSIL.

The chain carries TRBV19 and TRBJ2-1; D is perhaps TRBD2 (6 bases). This CDR3 is 15 amino acids long. Germline assignment: CDR1 LNHDA and CDR2 SQIVND (reference sequence). Trimming shortened V by 7 bases and J by 6 bases, and 19 bases separated the two germline ends. The chain's CDR3 is CASTSGLPISNEQFF. The CDR3 DNA follows: TGTGCCAGTACCTCGGGACTCCCCATCTCCAATGAGCAGTTCTTC.

This chain links TRBV6-1 with TRBJ2-7; D possibly corresponds to TRBD1 (6 bases). Germline CDR1 is MNHNS and CDR2 is SASEGT. CDR3 length equals 13 residues. Trimming cost V 4 bases and J 3 bases, with 10 bases left between them. The CDR3 sequence is CASSGGQDYEQYF. The DNA for the CDR3 is TGTGCCAGCAGTGGGGGACAAGACTACGAGCAGTACTTC.

V and J are TRBV10-1 and TRBJ2-7, with 8 positions matching TRBD1. The CDR3 contains 14 residues. V gave up 3 bases and J gave up 0 bases; unmatched junction bases: 1. Per the germline V gene, CDR1 is WNHNN and CDR2 is SYGVQD (reference sequence). The DNA for the CDR3 is TGCGCCAGCAGTGATGGACAGGGCTCCTACGAGCAGTACTTC. Its translation is CASSDGQGSYEQYF.

V usage is TRBV11-2 and J usage is TRBJ1-1; 11 positions match TRBD1. This CDR3 is 15 amino acids long. The J segment lost 8 bases and the V segment lost 2 bases, leaving 7 bases of the junction unmatched. CDR1 is SGHAT, CDR2 FQNNGV, per germline. CDR3 DNA sequence: TGTGCCAGCAGCTTAAGATCTGGGACAGGGGGAGAAGCTTTCTTT. This sequence encodes CASSLRSGTGGEAFF.

V is TRBV19 and J is TRBJ2-1; D is undetermined. The CDR3 has 13 residues. V was cut by 3 bases and J by 3 bases, with 6 bases left in between. The V gene's germline CDR1 is LNHDA and CDR2 SQIVND (reference sequence). The DNA for the CDR3 is TGTGCCAGTAGTATGGGCAACTACAATGAGCAGTTCTTC. It encodes CASSMGNYNEQFF.

The rearrangement uses TRBV9 and TRBJ2-7; 14 bases are shared with TRBD2. The V gene's germline CDR1 is SGDLS and CDR2 YYNGEE. CDR3 length: 16 amino acids. Losses at the gene ends were 4 bases for V and 2 bases for J; bases not matched to a gene: 5. CDR3 nucleotides: TGTGCCAGCAGCCCAAGACTAGCGGGAGGGCCCTACGAGCAGTACTTC. Translated: CASSPRLAGGPYEQYF.

The V call is TRBV30, the J call TRBJ2-5; 7 bases are a match to TRBD1. The CDR3 runs 13 residues. Trimming took 0 bases from V and 4 from J; bases not matched to a gene: 2. Germline V lookup: CDR1 GTSNPN, CDR2 SVGIG (reference sequence). The CDR3, as DNA: TGTGCCTGGAGTGTAGCAGGGGGAGAGACCCAGTACTTC. Translating gives CAWSVAGGETQYF.

The genes are TRBV2 and TRBJ1-5; 11 bases align to TRBD1. The CDR3 runs to 15 residues. CDR1 and CDR2 from the germline V gene are SNHLY and FYNNEI. The V and J ends lost 6 bases and 6 bases, in that order; junction bases with no gene match: 7. The chain's CDR3 is CASRRGQGVGQPQHF. The CDR3 region has the DNA TGTGCCAGCAGAAGGGGACAGGGGGTGGGTCAGCCCCAGCATTTT.

V and J are TRBV5-5 and TRBJ2-4; TRBD2 aligns across 8 bases. Germline V gene lookup returns CDR1 SGHKS and CDR2 YYEKEE (reference sequence). V dropped 6 bases and J dropped 0; count of bases not matched to a gene: 14. The CDR3 loop spans 18 amino acids. CDR3 bases: TGTGCCAGCACCTCCATCTCTTCGGGGGGGTTAGCCAAAAACATTCAGTACTTC. This gives the protein CASTSISSGGLAKNIQYF.

In the case of this clone: The same CDR3 arises from other DNA sequences in this sample as well. This CDR3 reads CASSLRQGLTYEQYF. The CDR3 coding sequence is TGTGCCAGCAGCCTCCGACAGGGACTTACCTACGAGCAGTACTTC. The gene calls are TRBV11-2 and TRBJ2-7, with a possible D match to TRBD1 (7 bases). Germline-derived CDR1 and CDR2 are SGHAT and FQNNGV. V shed 5 bases and J shed 2 bases, with 16 bases lying between them. The CDR3 runs to 15 residues.

The chain combines TRBV5-3 with TRBJ1-1, with a possible D match to TRBD1 (6 bases). TRBV5-3 is labeled an ORF, and its function is uncertain. V was shortened by 0 bases and J by 3 bases, with 15 bases between the two germline ends. The CDR3 covers 16 residues. The CDR3 coding sequence is TGTGCCAGAAGCTTGGGGACAGACCTAAAAGACACTGAAGCTTTCTTT. Its translation is CARSLGTDLKDTEAFF.

The V call is TRBV18, the J call TRBJ2-5; the match to TRBD2 covers 8 bases. The length of the CDR3 is 13 residues. After removal of 4 bases from V and 5 bases from J, the junction contained 3 bases not matched to a gene. CDR1 and CDR2 from the germline V gene are KGHSH and LQKENI. CDR3 coding DNA: TGTGCCAGCTCACTACCGGGGGGGGAGACCCAGTACTTC. Its protein product is CASSLPGGETQYF.

The CDR3 nucleotides read TGTGCCAGCAGTTTTCTTGACAGGGGGCGATACGAGCAGTACTTC. This encodes CASSFLDRGRYEQYF. This chain uses TRBV28 with TRBJ2-7; TRBD1 agrees at 10 bases. The CDR3 runs to 15 residues. Germline assignment: CDR1 MDHEN and CDR2 SYDVKM. V trimming: 3 bases; J trimming: 4 bases; junction bases outside the gene matches: 6.

The V gene is TRBV6-5, the J gene TRBJ1-2, with a possible D match to TRBD1 (5 bases). Germline lookup yields CDR1 MNHEY and CDR2 SVGAGI. CDR3 length equals 12 residues. The germline V and J ends were trimmed by 6 bases and 9 bases, with 14 bases remaining between them. CDR3: CASSHRGGSYTF. For the CDR3, the DNA is TGTGCCAGCAGCCACCGGGGGGGGAGCTACACCTTC.

The V and J genes are TRBV13 and TRBJ1-5, with 11 positions matching TRBD1. The germline gives CDR1 PRHDT, CDR2 FYEKMQ (reference sequence). J lost 2 bases, V lost 3 bases, and 3 bases had no gene match. The CDR3 is 16 amino acids. Written as DNA, the CDR3 is TGTGCCAGCAGCTTTTGGACAGGGGGCCGCAATCAGCCCCAGCATTTT. This sequence encodes CASSFWTGGRNQPQHF.